A selection of T cell receptor beta chains follows, all from one sample in a study of CD8 T cells in ankylosing spondylitis. TCRdb used MiXCR to reprocess the 5' RACE reads, holding one entry per CDR3 protein. This table holds some 840,000 distinct CDR3 sequences, 12% found once. What was sequenced was blood, either unsorted or a sorted T cell fraction (not recorded which). The receptors originated from a male donor with ankylosing spondylitis. The CDR3 runs from the conserved cysteine through the conserved F or W. The D gene is left open where the match is weak. Rows may omit the clone size; those that give it use once, few, many or a size class.

>.|TRBV29-1|.|TRBJ1-1
TGCAGCGTTGTGCGGCGGCCGGGGAAGACTGAAGCTTTCTTT
CSVVRRPGKTEAFF
>many|TRBV29-1|TRBD2|TRBJ2-3
TGCAGCGTTGAAGTTGGGACTAGCGGGGCCACAGATACGCAGTATTTT
CSVEVGTSGATDTQYF
>.|TRBV11-2|.|TRBJ2-7
TGTGCCAGCAGGTGGGCAGGGCGCTACGAGCAGTACTTC
CASRWAGRYEQYF
>many|TRBV20-1|TRBD1|TRBJ1-6
TGCAGTGCTAGGGGACAGCGCGATTCACCCCTCCACTTT
CSARGQRDSPLHF
>.|TRBV7-8|.|TRBJ2-2
TGTGCCAGCAGCCGTGGGGGATTCGCGAACACCGGGGAGCTGTTTTTT
CASSRGGFANTGELFF
>many|TRBV7-6|.|TRBJ2-5
TGTGCCAGCAGTCCCCCGGGCCGGCAAGAGACCCAGTACTTC
CASSPPGRQETQYF
>.|TRBV5-1|TRBD1|TRBJ1-1
TGCGCCAGCAGCCCACTAGGGACAGGGGGAGGAAGGACTGAAGCTTTCTTT
CASSPLGTGGGRTEAFF
>few|TRBV20-1|TRBD2|TRBJ2-1
TGCAGTGCCAGGGGAGGCGGGGGGTACTTTTATGAGCAGTTCTTC
CSARGGGGYFYEQFF
>many|TRBV6-2/TRBV6-3|TRBD1|TRBJ1-5
TGTGCCAGCAGTAAAGGGACAGATTATCAGCCCCAGCATTTT
CASSKGTDYQPQHF
>few|TRBV5-1|.|TRBJ2-5
TGCGCCAGCAGCCTACAGGGTAGGATTGAAGAGACCCAGTACTTC
CASSLQGRIEETQYF
>many|TRBV4-3|.|TRBJ1-1
TGCGCCAGCAGCCTCTCTGGCAGGCCGAACACTGAAGCTTTCTTT
CASSLSGRPNTEAFF
>few|TRBV27|.|TRBJ2-1
TGTGCCAGCAGTTTACGCCCACAGGGCGGGTGGTACAATGAGCAGTTCTTC
CASSLRPQGGWYNEQFF
>.|TRBV20-1|TRBD1|TRBJ2-7
TGCAGTGCTAGATGGGGGACAGGGGGCCAGGGGGAGCAGTACTTC
CSARWGTGGQGEQYF
>many|TRBV20-1|.|TRBJ2-3
TGCAGTGCTGACAAACAATCAGATACGCAGTATTTT
CSADKQSDTQYF
>few|TRBV7-2|TRBD2|TRBJ2-5
TGTGCCAGCAGCTTATCGAGCGGGAGCATCCAAGAGACCCAGTACTTC
CASSLSSGSIQETQYF
>few|TRBV15|TRBD1|TRBJ2-2
TGTGCCACCAGCAGACGGACAGGGTTCACCGGGGAGCTGTTTTTT
CATSRRTGFTGELFF
>many|TRBV4-3|TRBD1|TRBJ1-2
TGCGCCAGCAGCCAGAGACAGGGGGATCACTATGGCTACACCTTC
CASSQRQGDHYGYTF
>.|TRBV12-3/TRBV12-4|.|TRBJ1-5
TGTGCCAGCAGTTTAAGACAATATAGCAATCAGCCCCAGCATTTT
CASSLRQYSNQPQHF
>many|TRBV12-3/TRBV12-4|.|TRBJ2-4
TGTGCCAGCAGTTTATGGGCCGTGGGGAACATTCAGTACTTC
CASSLWAVGNIQYF
>few|TRBV11-2|TRBD2|TRBJ2-1
TGTGCCAGCAGCCCCCCACTAGCGGGAGACACTGAGCAGTTCTTC
CASSPPLAGDTEQFF
>few|TRBV10-2|TRBD1|TRBJ2-2
TGCGCCAGCAGACAGGGGGCTGGCACCGGGGAGCTGTTTTTT
CASRQGAGTGELFF
>few|TRBV15|.|TRBJ1-6
TGTGCCACCAGCGGAACGGGGGGGGGCCATAATTCACCCCTCCACTTT
CATSGTGGGHNSPLHF
>many|TRBV6-2/TRBV6-3|TRBD1|TRBJ2-7
TGTGCCAGCAACTTCGACAGGGGGCCCTACGAGCAGTACTTC
CASNFDRGPYEQYF
>.|TRBV20-1|.|TRBJ1-2
TGCAGTGCGGAAAGGGTGGACTATGGCTACACCTTC
CSAERVDYGYTF
>few|TRBV5-1|TRBD2|TRBJ2-1
TGCGCCAGCAGCTTACTGACTAGCGGGAGACCAGGGGACAATGAGCAGTTCTTC
CASSLLTSGRPGDNEQFF
>.|TRBV24-1|.|TRBJ2-5
TGTGCCACCAGCGACCGGGACGGGGGAGAGACCCAGTACTTC
CATSDRDGGETQYF
>few|TRBV7-9|.|TRBJ2-7
TGTGCCAGCAGCTCCTCCGGGACGCCGTACTTC
CASSSSGTPYF
>.|TRBV6-1|TRBD2|TRBJ2-2
TGTGCCAGCAGCTCCCGGGGTAGCGGGACCGGGGAGCTGTTTTTT
CASSSRGSGTGELFF
>.|TRBV6-1|TRBD2|TRBJ2-5
TGTGCCAGCTGTCGGCTAGCGGGGGGACAAGAGACCCAGTACTTC
CASCRLAGGQETQYF
>.|TRBV6-4|.|TRBJ2-1
TGTGCCAGCAGTGACATCCGGGCCAGGGTAAATGAGCAGTTCTTC
CASSDIRARVNEQFF
>many|TRBV20-1|.|TRBJ1-5
TGCAGTGCTAGTCAGGGGCGAGGTCAGCCCCAGCATTTT
CSASQGRGQPQHF
>.|TRBV6-2/TRBV6-3|TRBD2|TRBJ2-2
TGTGCCAGCAGTTACTCGATCGTAGCGGGAGCCGGGGAGCTGTTTTTT
CASSYSIVAGAGELFF
>few|TRBV27|TRBD2|TRBJ2-1
TGTGCCAGCAGTTTAAGAGTAGCGGGAAACAATGAGCAGTTCTTC
CASSLRVAGNNEQFF
>.|TRBV20-1|TRBD2|TRBJ2-1
TGCAGTGCTCCTAAAGCGGGAGCCGCCGGGAATGAGCAGTTCTTC
CSAPKAGAAGNEQFF
>.|TRBV7-9|.|TRBJ2-3
TGTGCCAGCAGCTTACCGTTGACTAGCACAGATACGCAGTATTTT
CASSLPLTSTDTQYF
>few|TRBV6-2/TRBV6-3|.|TRBJ1-5
TGTGCCAGCCGTCGCAAGGAGCGTCATCAGCCCCAGCATTTT
CASRRKERHQPQHF
>.|TRBV28|TRBD1|TRBJ1-1
TGTGCCAGCAGTAGTCCCGGGACAGGGGGTACGAACACTGAAGCTTTCTTT
CASSSPGTGGTNTEAFF
>few|TRBV5-6|.|TRBJ1-5
TGTGCCAGCAGCTTGAAGGTTCACAGTCTGAATCAGCCCCAGCATTTT
CASSLKVHSLNQPQHF
>.|TRBV12-3/TRBV12-4|.|TRBJ1-5
TGTGCCAGCAGTTTTGGGGGGCTGAGCAATCAGCCCCAGCATTTT
CASSFGGLSNQPQHF
>few|TRBV7-9|TRBD2|TRBJ2-7
TGTGCCAGCAGCCGCGGAGAGCGGGAGGTAGGCGAGCAGTACTTC
CASSRGEREVGEQYF
>few|TRBV7-9|TRBD2|TRBJ2-7
TGTGCCAGCAGCTTAGGGGGCGGGAGAAGGGAGCAGTACTTC
CASSLGGGRREQYF
>few|TRBV20-1|.|TRBJ2-1
TGCAGTGCTGAAGCGGCCAGCTCCTACAATGAGCAGTTCTTC
CSAEAASSYNEQFF
>.|TRBV5-1|.|TRBJ1-2
TGCGCCAGCAGCTTACTACAGGGTGGCTATGGCTACACCTTC
CASSLLQGGYGYTF